This entry features one T cell receptor (beta chain) sequence. This CDR3 region has 15 residues. Germline V gene lookup returns CDR1 LGHDT and CDR2 YNNKEL (reference sequence). Trimming stripped 4 bases from V and 6 bases from J, with 15 bases between. These data come from a study of blood T cell repertoires in COVID-19. Turning to the study itself: Sites in the United States, Italy and Spain provided acute and convalescent COVID-19 samples. Sources were T cells, B-cell-depleted T cells, or PBMCs; the material itself was cDNA or gDNA.

As handled by the study authors: From reference gene primer amplification, estimates of nucleated cell counts were derived. Profiled with immunoSEQ multiplex PCR; TCRdb holds only in-frame clones, not every one. V, J and clone size are taken as reported in that table, and D and trimming were inferred from the DNA itself. The top ten clones hold about 18% of a sample with approximately 130,000 clones, approximately 86% of them seen once. The specimen was peripheral blood. J is TRBJ1-4 and V is TRBV3-1 (or the pseudogene TRBV3-2), with D maybe TRBD1 (6 bases). This TCR was recovered from a woman between 45 and 60 years old who had recovered from COVID-19. The CDR3 DNA reads TGTGCCAGCAGCCCTGTACCAGGGGAGTATGAAAAACTGTTTTTT. Protein sequence: CASSPVPGEYEKLFF.